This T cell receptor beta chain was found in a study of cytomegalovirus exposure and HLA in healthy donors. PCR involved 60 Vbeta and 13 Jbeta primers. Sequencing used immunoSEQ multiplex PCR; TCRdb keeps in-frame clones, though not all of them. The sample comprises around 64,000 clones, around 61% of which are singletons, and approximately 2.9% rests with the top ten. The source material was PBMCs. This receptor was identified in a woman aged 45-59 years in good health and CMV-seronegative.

CDR3 loop: CASSGGQAETEAFF. DNA of the CDR3: TGTGCCAGCAGTGGGGGACAGGCGGAAACTGAAGCTTTCTTT. This chain uses TRBV27 with TRBJ1-1, with 8 nucleotides matching TRBD1. The germline V gene encodes CDR1 MNHEY and CDR2 SMNVEV (reference sequence). The CDR3 runs 14 residues. V was pared by 5 bases and J by 5 bases, with 7 bases of the junction left unmatched.